The clone carrying this TCR beta chain occurred once. Antigen: not known. Naive CD8 cells, CD45RO-negative and positively selected for CCR7, excluded terminally differentiated effector memory CD45RA+ cells. The data originate from a study of shared clonotypes between healthy human individuals. The ends were cut back, 3 bases at V and 6 bases at J, with 5 bases in the middle. The germline V gene encodes CDR1 MNHNS and CDR2 SASEGT. The CDR3 totals 11 residues. Sequenced by immunoSEQ multiplex PCR; TCRdb stores in-frame clones only, minus some. This table holds approximately 600,000 clones, 85% to 95% found once. Broader study findings: Though the depth was large, rarefaction showed that sorted-subset sequencing was incomplete.

The origin of this receptor is a woman aged 30 to 39 in good health. The material sequenced was naive CD8+ T cells sorted from blood. This chain links TRBV6-1 with TRBJ1-2; D gene ambiguous. The CDR3 coding sequence is TGTGCCAGCAGTGATCAGGATGGCTACACCTTC. Protein product: CASSDQDGYTF.